What follows are 3 T cell receptor beta chains derived from one specimen sequenced in a study of blood T cell repertoires in COVID-19. Method: immunoSEQ multiplex PCR; TCRdb's copy keeps in-frame clones and lacks some. The sample carries approximately 530,000 clones, around nine tenths recorded once. What was sequenced was peripheral blood. These receptors were taken from a woman between 50 and 59 years old with COVID-19, enrolled during active disease.

J is TRBJ2-1 and V is TRBV3-1 (or the pseudogene TRBV3-2), with a weak D call TRBD2 (5 bases). CDR3 length equals 14 residues. Germline CDR1 and CDR2: LGHDT and YNNKEL (reference sequence). V lost 2 bases, J lost 1 base, and 6 bases lay in between. DNA for the CDR3: TGTGCCAGCAGCCAACGGGGTTCCTACAATGAGCAGTTCTTC. It is translated as CASSQRGSYNEQFF.

V is TRBV9 and J is TRBJ2-3, with 10 bases fitting TRBD1. The CDR3 is 16 residues long. Germline values: CDR1 SGDLS, CDR2 YYNGEE. V shed 4 bases, J shed 1 base, and the junction held 6 bases outside the gene matches. CDR3 DNA: TGTGCCAGCAGCAGAGAGGACAGGGGGGGCACAGATACGCAGTATTTT. Translated: CASSREDRGGTDTQYF.

In regard to this clone: Other DNA sequences within the sample encode an identical CDR3. The rearrangement links TRBV7-9 to TRBJ1-2; TRBD1 matches 7 bases. The germline CDR1 and CDR2 sequences are SEHNR and FQNEAQ (reference sequence). V shed 5 bases and J 5 bases; nucleotides not matched to a gene: 5. CDR3 length: 13 residues. CDR3 protein: CASSQTGTYGYTF. In DNA form, the CDR3 reads TGTGCCAGCAGCCAGACAGGGACGTATGGCTACACCTTC.